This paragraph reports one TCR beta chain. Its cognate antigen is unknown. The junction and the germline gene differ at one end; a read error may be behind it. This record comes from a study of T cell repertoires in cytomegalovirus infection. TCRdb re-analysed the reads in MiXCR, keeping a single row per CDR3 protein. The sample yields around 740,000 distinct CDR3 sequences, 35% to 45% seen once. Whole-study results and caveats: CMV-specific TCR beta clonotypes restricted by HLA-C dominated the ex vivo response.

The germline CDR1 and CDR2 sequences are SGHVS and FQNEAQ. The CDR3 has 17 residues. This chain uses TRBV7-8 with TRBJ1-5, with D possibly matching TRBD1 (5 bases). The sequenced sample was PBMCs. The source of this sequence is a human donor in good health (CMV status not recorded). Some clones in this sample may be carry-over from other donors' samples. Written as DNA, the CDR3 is TGTGCCAGCAGCTTAGCGACGCAGGGTCGATGGAATCAGCCCAAGCGTTTT. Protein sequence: CASSLATQGRWNQPKRF.